These 9 T cell receptor beta chains were all obtained from the same sample, sequenced in a study of OX40 agonist ivuxolimab in advanced cancers. Here immunoSEQ multiplex PCR was the method, and the copy in TCRdb shows in-frame clones only, minus some. The repertoire holds 65,000 to 90,000 clones, 85% seen once, with under 0.75% in the top ten. This specimen was CD4+ or CD8+ T cells sorted from blood, taken in a trial of the OX40 agonist ivuxolimab. The receptors here all came from an adult with an advanced solid tumor such as melanoma, head and neck, liver or kidney cancer.

J is TRBJ2-3 and V is TRBV30, with D perhaps matching TRBD1 (5 bases). There are 12 residues in the CDR3. Germline assignment: CDR1 GTSNPN and CDR2 SVGIG (reference sequence). V lost 0 bases and J 7 bases, leaving 8 bases between the germline ends. Here the CDR3 DNA reads TGTGCCTGGAGTGTACAGGCACATACGCAGTATTTT. This codes for CAWSVQAHTQYF. Full variable domain (missing parts from reference TRBV30 and TRBJ2-3): SQTIHQWPATLVQPVGSPLSLECTVEGTSNPNLYWYRQAAGRGLQLLFYSVGIGQISSEVPQNLSASRPQDRQFILSSKKLLLSDSGFYLCAWSVQAHTQYFGPGTRLTVL.

The genes are TRBV7-2 and TRBJ1-6, with D possibly being TRBD1 (6 bases). Germline V lookup: CDR1 SGHTA, CDR2 FQGNSA. Trimming cost V 0 bases and J 6 bases, with 12 bases left between them. The CDR3 has 16 amino acids. CDR3 amino acids: CASSLATGAANSPLHF. CDR3 DNA sequence: TGTGCCAGCAGCTTAGCGACGGGGGCAGCTAATTCACCCCTCCACTTT.

V usage is TRBV21-1 and J usage is TRBJ1-2; the table's D call TRBD1 went unverified against the DNA. TRBV21-1 is classified as a pseudogene. This CDR3 contains 13 residues. DNA for the CDR3: TGTGCCAGCAGCATGGCAGGGCCCTATGGCTACACCTTC. It specifies CASSMAGPYGYTF.

This clone turned up a few times. The V gene is TRBV18, the J gene TRBJ1-1; D remains unclear. Between the trimmed V and J ends, which lost 2 bases and 0 bases, there was a span of 7 bases. The CDR3 runs 14 residues. Looked up from germline, CDR1 is KGHSH and CDR2 is LQKENI. In nucleotides, the CDR3 is TGTGCCAGCTCACCAGGGCAGTTGAACACTGAAGCTTTCTTT. Its protein is CASSPGQLNTEAFF.

This chain joins TRBV27 and TRBJ2-5; 12 positions agree with TRBD1. The CDR3 is made up of 16 amino acids. Trimming removed 3 bases from V and 4 bases from J; junction bases left unmatched: 6. Germline-derived CDR1 and CDR2 are MNHEY and SMNVEV (reference sequence). The CDR3 loop reads CASSLYRDRGRETQYF. DNA for the CDR3: TGTGCCAGCAGTTTGTACCGGGACAGGGGGCGAGAGACCCAGTACTTC.

As regards this clone: Additional DNA sequences in this sample encode the identical CDR3. CDR3 coding DNA: TGCAGCATCCGGACAGGGGTTAATTCACCCCTCCACTTT. The encoded protein is CSIRTGVNSPLHF. This sequence joins TRBV29-1 and TRBJ1-6, with 9 positions matching TRBD1. Germline assignment: CDR1 SQVTM and CDR2 ANQGSEA. With V trimmed by 8 bases and J by 6 bases, 5 bases remained unmatched. The CDR3 is 13 residues long.

The chain is built from TRBV29-1 and TRBJ1-2; D remains ambiguous. The V end was cut by 0 bases, the J end by 3 bases, with 11 bases between. There are 14 residues in the CDR3. Germline V lookup: CDR1 SQVTM, CDR2 ANQGSEA. The chain's CDR3 is CSVEDPNTDYGYTF. The DNA of the CDR3 is TGCAGCGTTGAAGATCCCAACACGGACTATGGCTACACCTTC.

V usage is TRBV6-5 and J usage is TRBJ2-5, with D possibly called TRBD1 or TRBD2 (5 bases each). V lost 2 bases, J lost 4 bases, and 14 bases lay in between. The CDR3 runs to 15 residues. CDR1 and CDR2 (germline): MNHEY, SVGAGI. The CDR3 sequence is CASSYTAGRGETQYF. The CDR3 coding sequence is TGTGCCAGCAGTTACACCGCAGGGAGAGGAGAGACCCAGTACTTC.

CDR3 in DNA: TGCGCCAGCAGCTTGAATAGCCGGGCAGTGAGTGAGCAGTACTTC. Amino acids: CASSLNSRAVSEQYF. This rearrangement joins TRBV5-1 to TRBJ2-7; D gene ambiguous. V gave up 1 base and J gave up 7 bases, with 18 bases separating them. CDR3 length: 15 residues. CDR1 is SGHRS, CDR2 YFSETQ, per germline.